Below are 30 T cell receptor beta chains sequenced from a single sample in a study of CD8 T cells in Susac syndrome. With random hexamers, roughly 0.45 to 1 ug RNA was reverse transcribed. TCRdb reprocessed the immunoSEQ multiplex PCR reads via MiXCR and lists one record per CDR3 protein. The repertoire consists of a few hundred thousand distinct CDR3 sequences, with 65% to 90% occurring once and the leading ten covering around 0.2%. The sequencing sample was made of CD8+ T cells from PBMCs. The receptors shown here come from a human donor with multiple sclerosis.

CDR3 DNA: TGTGCCAGCAGTGAAGGATATTCGTGGGAGCAGTTCTTC. It specifies CASSEGYSWEQFF. The chain joins TRBV6-1 to TRBJ2-1; D call uncertain. Trimming left V 1 base short and J 10 bases short, with 11 bases between. The germline V gene has CDR1 MNHNS and CDR2 SASEGT. This CDR3 spans 13 amino acids.

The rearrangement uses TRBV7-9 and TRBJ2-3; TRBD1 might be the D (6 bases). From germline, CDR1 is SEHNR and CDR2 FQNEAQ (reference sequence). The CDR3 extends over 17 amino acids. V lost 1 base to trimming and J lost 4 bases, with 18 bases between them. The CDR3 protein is CASSLDPITGRADTQYF. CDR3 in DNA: TGTGCCAGCAGCTTAGACCCCATCACAGGGCGCGCAGATACGCAGTATTTT.

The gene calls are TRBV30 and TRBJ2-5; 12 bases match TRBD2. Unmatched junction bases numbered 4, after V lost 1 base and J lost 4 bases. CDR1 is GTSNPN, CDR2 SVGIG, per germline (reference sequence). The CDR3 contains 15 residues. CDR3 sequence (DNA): TGTGCCTGGAGTGAGCTAGCGGGGGGGGCAGAGACCCAGTACTTC. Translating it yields CAWSELAGGAETQYF.

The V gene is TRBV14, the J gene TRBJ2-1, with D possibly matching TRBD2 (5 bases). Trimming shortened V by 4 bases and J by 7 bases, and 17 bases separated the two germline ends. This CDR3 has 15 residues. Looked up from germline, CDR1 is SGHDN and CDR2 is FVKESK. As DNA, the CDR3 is TGTGCCAGCAGCCCAGCCCCGCTCGGGATGAATGAGCAGTTCTTC. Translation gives CASSPAPLGMNEQFF.

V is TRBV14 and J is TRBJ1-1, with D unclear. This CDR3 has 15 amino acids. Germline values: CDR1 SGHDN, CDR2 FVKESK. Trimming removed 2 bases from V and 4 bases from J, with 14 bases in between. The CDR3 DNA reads TGTGCCAGCAGCCAACATCGGGGTACGGGCACTGAAGCTTTCTTT. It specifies CASSQHRGTGTEAFF.

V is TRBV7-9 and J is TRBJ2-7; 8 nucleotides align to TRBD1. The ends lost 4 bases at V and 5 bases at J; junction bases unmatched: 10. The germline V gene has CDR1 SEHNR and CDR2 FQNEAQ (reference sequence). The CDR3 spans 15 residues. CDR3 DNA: TGTGCCAGCAGCTCCACCTGGGGACAGGTCCACGAGCAGTACTTC. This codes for CASSSTWGQVHEQYF.

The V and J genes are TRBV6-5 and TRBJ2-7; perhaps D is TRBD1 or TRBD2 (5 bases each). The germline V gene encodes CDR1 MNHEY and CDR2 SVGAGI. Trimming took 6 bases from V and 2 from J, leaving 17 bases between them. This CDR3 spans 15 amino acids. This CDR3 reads CASRLGPRPTYEQYF. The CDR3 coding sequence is TGTGCCAGCAGGCTGGGACCGAGACCTACCTACGAGCAGTACTTC.

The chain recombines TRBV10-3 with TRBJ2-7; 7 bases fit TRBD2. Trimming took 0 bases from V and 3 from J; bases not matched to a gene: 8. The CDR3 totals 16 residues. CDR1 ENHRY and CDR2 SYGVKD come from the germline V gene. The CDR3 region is CAISESAGELRYEQYF. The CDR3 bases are TGTGCCATCAGTGAGTCGGCGGGGGAACTGCGCTACGAGCAGTACTTC.

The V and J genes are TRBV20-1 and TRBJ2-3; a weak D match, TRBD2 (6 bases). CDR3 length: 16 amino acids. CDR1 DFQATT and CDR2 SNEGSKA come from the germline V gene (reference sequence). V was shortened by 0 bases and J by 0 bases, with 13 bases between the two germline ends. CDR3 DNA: TGCAGTGCTAGAGATGAACCCAGCGGGAGCACAGATACGCAGTATTTT. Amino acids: CSARDEPSGSTDTQYF.

CDR3 sequence: CASSTTDNSYEQYF. The CDR3 DNA reads TGTGCCAGCTCAACAACGGACAACTCCTACGAGCAGTACTTC. The V call is TRBV18, the J call TRBJ2-7; weak D call: TRBD1 (5 bases). The germline gives CDR1 KGHSH, CDR2 LQKENI. The CDR3 has 14 residues. V lost 5 bases to trimming and J lost 0 bases, with 11 bases between them.

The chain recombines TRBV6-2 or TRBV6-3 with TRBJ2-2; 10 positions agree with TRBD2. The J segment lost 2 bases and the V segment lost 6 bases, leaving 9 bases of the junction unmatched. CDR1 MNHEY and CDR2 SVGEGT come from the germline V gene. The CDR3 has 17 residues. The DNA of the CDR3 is TGTGCCAGCAGAAAATCCGGACTAGCGGATAACACCGGGGAGCTGTTTTTT. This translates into CASRKSGLADNTGELFF.

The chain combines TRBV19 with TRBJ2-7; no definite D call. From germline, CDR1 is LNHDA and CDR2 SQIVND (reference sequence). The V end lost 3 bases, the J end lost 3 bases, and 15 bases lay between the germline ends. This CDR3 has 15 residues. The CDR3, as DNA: TGTGCCAGTAGTATCGCCCTAGGCAGGCGCTACGAGCAGTACTTC. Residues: CASSIALGRRYEQYF.

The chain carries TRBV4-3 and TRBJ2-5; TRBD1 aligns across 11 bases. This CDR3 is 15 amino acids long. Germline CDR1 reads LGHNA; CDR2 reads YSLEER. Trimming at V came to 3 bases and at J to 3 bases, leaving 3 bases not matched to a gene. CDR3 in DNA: TGCGCCAGCAGCCATTGGGACAGGGGGGAAGAGACCCAGTACTTC. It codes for CASSHWDRGEETQYF.

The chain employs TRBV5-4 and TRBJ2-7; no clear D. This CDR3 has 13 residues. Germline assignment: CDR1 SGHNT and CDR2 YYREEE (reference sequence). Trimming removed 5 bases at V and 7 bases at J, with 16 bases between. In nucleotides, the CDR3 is TGTGCCAGCAGGTTGCCCCCCGAATCTGAGCAGTACTTC. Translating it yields CASRLPPESEQYF.

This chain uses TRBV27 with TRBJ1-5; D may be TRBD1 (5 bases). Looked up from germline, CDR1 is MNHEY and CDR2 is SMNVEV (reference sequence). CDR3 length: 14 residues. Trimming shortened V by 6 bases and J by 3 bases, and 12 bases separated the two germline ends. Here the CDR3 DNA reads TGTGCCAGCAGCACTCAGGGAAACAATCAGCCCCAGCATTTT. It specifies CASSTQGNNQPQHF.

CDR3 loop: CASSFETSGTGELFF. DNA for the CDR3: TGTGCCAGCAGCTTCGAGACTAGCGGCACCGGGGAGCTGTTTTTT. The chain is built from TRBV5-4 and TRBJ2-2; 9 nucleotides agree with TRBD2. The CDR3 spans 15 residues. CDR1 is SGHNT, CDR2 YYREEE, per germline (reference sequence). Trimming took 2 bases from V and 4 from J; bases not matched to a gene: 3.

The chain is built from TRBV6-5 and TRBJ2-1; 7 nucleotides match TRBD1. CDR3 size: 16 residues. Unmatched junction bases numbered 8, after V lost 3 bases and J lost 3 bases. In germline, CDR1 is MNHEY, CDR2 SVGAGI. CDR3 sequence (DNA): TGTGCCAGCAGTTATCAGCCCGACAGGGTCTACAATGAGCAGTTCTTC. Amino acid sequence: CASSYQPDRVYNEQFF.

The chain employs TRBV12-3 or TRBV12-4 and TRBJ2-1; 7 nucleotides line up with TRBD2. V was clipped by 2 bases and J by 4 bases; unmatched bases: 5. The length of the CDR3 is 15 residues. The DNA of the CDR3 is TGTGCCAGCAGTTTACCTAGCGGTATATACAATGAGCAGTTCTTC. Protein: CASSLPSGIYNEQFF.

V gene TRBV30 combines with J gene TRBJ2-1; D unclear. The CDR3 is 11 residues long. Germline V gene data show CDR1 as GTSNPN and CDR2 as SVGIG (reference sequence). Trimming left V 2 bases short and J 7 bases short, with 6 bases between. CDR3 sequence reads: CAWSPENEQFF. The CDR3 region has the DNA TGTGCCTGGAGTCCAGAGAATGAGCAGTTCTTC.

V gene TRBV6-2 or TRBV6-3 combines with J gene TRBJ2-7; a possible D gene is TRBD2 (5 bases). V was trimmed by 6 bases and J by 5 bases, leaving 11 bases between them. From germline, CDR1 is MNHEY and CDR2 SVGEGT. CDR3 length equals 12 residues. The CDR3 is CASSPYSDEQYF. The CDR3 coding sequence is TGTGCCAGCAGCCCTTATAGCGACGAGCAGTACTTC.

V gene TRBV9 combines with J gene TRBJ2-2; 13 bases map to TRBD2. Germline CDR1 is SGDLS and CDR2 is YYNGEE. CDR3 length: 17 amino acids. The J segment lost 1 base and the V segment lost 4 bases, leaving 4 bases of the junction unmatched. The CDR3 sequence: CASSTGTSGMNTGELFF. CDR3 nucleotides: TGTGCCAGCAGCACCGGGACTAGCGGGATGAACACCGGGGAGCTGTTTTTT. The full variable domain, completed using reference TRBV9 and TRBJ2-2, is DSGVTQTPKHLITATGQRVTLRCSPRSGDLSVYWYQQSLDQGLQFLIQYYNGEERAKGNILERFSAQQFPDLHSELNLSSLELGDSALYFCASSTGTSGMNTGELFFGEGSRLTVL.

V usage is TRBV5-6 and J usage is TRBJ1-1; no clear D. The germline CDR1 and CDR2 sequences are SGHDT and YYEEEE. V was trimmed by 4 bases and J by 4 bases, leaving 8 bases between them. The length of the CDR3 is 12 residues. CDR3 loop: CASSTTPTEAFF. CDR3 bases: TGTGCCAGCAGCACGACTCCCACTGAAGCTTTCTTT.

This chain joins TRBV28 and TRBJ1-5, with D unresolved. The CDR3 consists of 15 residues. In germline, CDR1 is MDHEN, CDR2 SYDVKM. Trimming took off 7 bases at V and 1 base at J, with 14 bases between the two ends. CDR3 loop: CASTLLPVSNQPQHF. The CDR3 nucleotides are TGTGCCAGCACCCTTTTGCCAGTAAGCAATCAGCCCCAGCATTTT.

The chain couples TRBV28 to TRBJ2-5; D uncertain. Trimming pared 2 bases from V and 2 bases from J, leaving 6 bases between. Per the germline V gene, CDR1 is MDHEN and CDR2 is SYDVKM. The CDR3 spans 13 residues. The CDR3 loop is CASSLELQETQYF. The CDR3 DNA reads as TGTGCCAGCAGTTTAGAGCTACAAGAGACCCAGTACTTC.

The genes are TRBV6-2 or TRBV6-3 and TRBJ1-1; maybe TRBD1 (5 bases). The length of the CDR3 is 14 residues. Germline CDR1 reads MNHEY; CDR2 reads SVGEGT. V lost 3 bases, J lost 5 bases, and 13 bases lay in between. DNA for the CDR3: TGTGCCAGCAGTTATGGGCAGGGAAGGACTGAAGCTTTCTTT. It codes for CASSYGQGRTEAFF.

CDR3 bases: TGTGCCAGCAGCCTCGGTATGGGACACCTCTCTGGGGCCAACGTCCTGACTTTC. As protein: CASSLGMGHLSGANVLTF. The chain employs TRBV11-2 and TRBJ2-6, with TRBD1 as a possible D gene (6 bases). CDR1 is SGHAT and CDR2 is FQNNGV in the germline V gene. This CDR3 is 18 amino acids long. Trimming left V 5 bases short and J 0 bases short, with 17 bases between.

The CDR3 DNA sequence: TGTGCCAGCACTGCAGGGACTAGCGGGAGCAATGAGCAGTTCTTC. The encoded protein is CASTAGTSGSNEQFF. The chain joins TRBV27 to TRBJ2-1; 14 bases match TRBD2. The CDR3 contains 15 residues. CDR1 is MNHEY, CDR2 SMNVEV, per germline (reference sequence). V shed 7 bases and J 6 bases; nucleotides not matched to a gene: 5.

CDR3 coding DNA: TGTGCCAGCAGCGTAGGCGGAGGGGCCACTGAAGCTTTCTTT. Its translation: CASSVGGGATEAFF. The chain is built from TRBV9 and TRBJ1-1; weak D call: TRBD1 (5 bases). Between the trimmed V and J ends, which lost 0 bases and 4 bases, there was a span of 10 bases. CDR1 is SGDLS, CDR2 YYNGEE, per germline. The CDR3 has 14 amino acids.

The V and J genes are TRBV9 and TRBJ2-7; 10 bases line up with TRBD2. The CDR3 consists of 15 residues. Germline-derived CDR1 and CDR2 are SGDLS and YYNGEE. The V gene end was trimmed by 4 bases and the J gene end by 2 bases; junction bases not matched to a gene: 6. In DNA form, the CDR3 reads TGTGCCAGCAGCCCGTGGACTAGCGGTCCCTACGAGCAGTACTTC. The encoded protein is CASSPWTSGPYEQYF. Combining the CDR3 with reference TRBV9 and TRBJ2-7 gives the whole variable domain DSGVTQTPKHLITATGQRVTLRCSPRSGDLSVYWYQQSLDQGLQFLIQYYNGEERAKGNILERFSAQQFPDLHSELNLSSLELGDSALYFCASSPWTSGPYEQYFGPGTRLTVT.

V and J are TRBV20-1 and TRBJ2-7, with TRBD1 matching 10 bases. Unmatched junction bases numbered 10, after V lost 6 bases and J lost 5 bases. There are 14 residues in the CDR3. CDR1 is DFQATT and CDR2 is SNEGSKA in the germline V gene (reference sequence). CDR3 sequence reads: CSAEGDRGRNEQYF. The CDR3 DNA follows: TGCAGTGCCGAGGGTGACAGGGGGCGCAACGAGCAGTACTTC.